The TCR beta chain under discussion was sequenced for a study of T cells in localized non-small cell lung cancer. Study-level findings and limits: Across samples, adjacent lung featured a median roughly 60 of the top 100 tumor clones. The study sequenced only one region of the tumor. As a result, intratumor heterogeneity could not be excluded and remains possible.

This clone came up a few times. The antigen remains unidentified. Trimming took off 4 bases at V and 8 bases at J, with 17 bases between the two ends. The germline V gene has CDR1 MDHEN and CDR2 SYDVKM. The length of the CDR3 is 14 residues. Using immunoSEQ multiplex PCR, the repertoire was profiled, and TCRdb retains in-frame clones only, with some absent. The sample shows 100,000 to 150,000 clones, about 90% of them seen only once. The sequencing here drew on peripheral blood, taken before any cancer treatment. The sequence was collected from a female donor over 55 with stage I lung adenocarcinoma. The rearrangement links TRBV28 to TRBJ1-2; D unresolved. Here the CDR3 reads CASSSHLSLGGYTF. CDR3 sequence (DNA): TGTGCCAGCAGTTCCCATTTGTCCCTGGGCGGCTACACCTTC.